What follows are 11 T cell receptor beta chains derived from one specimen sequenced in a study of T cells expressing NK-cell markers. TCRdb reprocessed the 5' RACE reads, keeping one entry per CDR3 protein, no DNA. The specimen's table records about 410,000 distinct CDR3 sequences. Sequencing was done on a sample of blood T cells: a sorted CD56 or NKG2C T cell subset, CD4+ or CD8+ T cells, or bulk PBMC T cells (not recorded which). The source is a woman between 50 and 59 years old in good health.

The CDR3 here is CASSQRTVANFGYTF. The chain combines TRBV4-1 with TRBJ1-2; TCRdb's D gene call, TRBD1, goes unchecked for lack of DNA. The germline V gene has CDR1 MGHRA and CDR2 YSYEKL. The CDR3 loop spans 15 amino acids.

V usage is TRBV12-3 or TRBV12-4 and J usage is TRBJ2-4; checking the TCRdb D call of TRBD2 is not possible without DNA. The CDR3 has 19 residues. CDR3 in amino acids: CASKISFGLAGLAKNIQYF.

The chain combines TRBV5-1 with TRBJ2-3. The CDR3 runs 15 residues. From germline, CDR1 is SGHRS and CDR2 YFSETQ. This chain's CDR3 is CASSVGTANTDTQYF. The entire variable domain, with the rest obtained from reference TRBV5-1 and TRBJ2-3, is as follows: KAGVTQTPRYLIKTRGQQVTLSCSPISGHRSVSWYQQTPGQGLQFLFEYFSETQRNKGNFPGRFSGRQFSNSRSEMNVSTLELGDSALYLCASSVGTANTDTQYFGPGTRLTVL.

The V and J genes are TRBV20-1 and TRBJ2-7; TCRdb's D call, TRBD2, is unchecked because there is no DNA. This CDR3 is built from 15 residues. CDR1 is DFQATT and CDR2 is SNEGSKA in the germline V gene (reference sequence). CDR3 region: CSARLAATSSYEQYF.

The J gene is TRBJ2-5, the V gene TRBV28; the D call from TCRdb, TRBD1, cannot be confirmed without DNA. The germline V gene encodes CDR1 MDHEN and CDR2 SYDVKM. The CDR3 length is 14 residues. CDR3 residues: CASQHRDRRRTQYF.

This chain connects TRBV7-2 to TRBJ2-7. The germline V gene has CDR1 SGHTA and CDR2 FQGNSA. The CDR3 length is 15 residues. The CDR3 is CASSLAGGSSYEQYF.

This chain links TRBV5-1 with TRBJ2-1; TCRdb outputs TRBD2, but without DNA this stays unchecked. Germline V CDR1 and CDR2: SGHRS, YFSETQ. The CDR3 sequence is 15 residues long. The CDR3: CASSPSGRNYNEQFF.

The chain recombines TRBV27 with TRBJ2-3; TCRdb designates TRBD1, a call that cannot be tested without DNA. Germline lookup yields CDR1 MNHEY and CDR2 SMNVEV (reference sequence). The length of the CDR3 is 14 residues. The CDR3 loop is CASSLSSFEGPQYF.

The rearrangement uses TRBV29-1 and TRBJ2-1; the TCRdb D gene call, TRBD2, has no DNA to confirm it. Per the germline V gene, CDR1 is SQVTM and CDR2 is ANQGSEA. The CDR3 consists of 17 residues. This chain's CDR3 is CSVESLAGGRSAHEQFF.

The J gene is TRBJ1-4, the V gene TRBV12-3 or TRBV12-4; the D call of TRBD1 rests on TCRdb alone, since no DNA is present to check it. The CDR3 is 14 residues long. The CDR3 loop is CASSLRGRSEKLFF.

The chain recombines TRBV19 with TRBJ2-7; TCRdb calls TRBD2, which cannot be checked without DNA. This CDR3 is 17 amino acids long. From germline, CDR1 is LNHDA and CDR2 SQIVND (reference sequence). This CDR3 is CASSLPGVALSSYEQYF.